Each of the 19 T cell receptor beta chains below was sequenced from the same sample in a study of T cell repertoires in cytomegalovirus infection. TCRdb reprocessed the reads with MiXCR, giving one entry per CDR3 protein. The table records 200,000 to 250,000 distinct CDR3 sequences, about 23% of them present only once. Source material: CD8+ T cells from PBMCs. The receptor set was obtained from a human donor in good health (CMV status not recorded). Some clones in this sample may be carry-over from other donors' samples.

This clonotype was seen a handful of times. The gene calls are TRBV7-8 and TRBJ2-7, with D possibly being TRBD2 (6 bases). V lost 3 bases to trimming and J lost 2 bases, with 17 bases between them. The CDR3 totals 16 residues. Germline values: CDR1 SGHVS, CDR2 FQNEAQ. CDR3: CASSLLSGRGAYEQYF. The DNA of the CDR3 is TGTGCCAGCAGCTTGCTCAGTGGGCGGGGAGCCTACGAGCAGTACTTC.

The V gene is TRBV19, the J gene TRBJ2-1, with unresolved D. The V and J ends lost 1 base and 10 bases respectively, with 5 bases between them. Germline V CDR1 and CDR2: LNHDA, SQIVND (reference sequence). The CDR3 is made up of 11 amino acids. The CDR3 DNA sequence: TGTGCCAGTAGTATAGGGCCGGAGCAGTTCTTC. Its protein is CASSIGPEQFF.

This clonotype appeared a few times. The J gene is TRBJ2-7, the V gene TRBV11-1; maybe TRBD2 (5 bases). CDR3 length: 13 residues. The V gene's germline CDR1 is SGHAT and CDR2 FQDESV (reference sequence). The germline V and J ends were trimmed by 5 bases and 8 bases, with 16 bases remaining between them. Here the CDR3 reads CASSVGGRNKQYF. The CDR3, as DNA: TGTGCCAGCAGCGTCGGAGGTCGGAACAAGCAGTACTTC.

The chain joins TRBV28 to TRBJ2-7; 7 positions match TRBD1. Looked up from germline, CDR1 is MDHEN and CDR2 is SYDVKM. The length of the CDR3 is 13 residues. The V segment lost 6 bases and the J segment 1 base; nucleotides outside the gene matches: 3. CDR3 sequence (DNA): TGTGCCAGCAGAATGACAGGGTCCTACGAGCAGTACTTC. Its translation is CASRMTGSYEQYF.

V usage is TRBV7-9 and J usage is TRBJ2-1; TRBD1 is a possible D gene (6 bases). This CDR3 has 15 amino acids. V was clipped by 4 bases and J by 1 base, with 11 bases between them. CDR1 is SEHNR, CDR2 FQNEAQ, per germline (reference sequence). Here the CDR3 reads CASSSQGLSYNEQFF. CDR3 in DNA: TGTGCCAGCAGCTCACAGGGTCTATCCTACAATGAGCAGTTCTTC. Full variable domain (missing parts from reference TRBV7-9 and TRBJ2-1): DTGVSQNPRHKITKRGQNVTFRCDPISEHNRLYWYRQTLGQGPEFLTYFQNEAQLEKSRLLSDRFSAERPKGSFSTLEIQRTEQGDSAMYLCASSSQGLSYNEQFFGPGTRLTVL.

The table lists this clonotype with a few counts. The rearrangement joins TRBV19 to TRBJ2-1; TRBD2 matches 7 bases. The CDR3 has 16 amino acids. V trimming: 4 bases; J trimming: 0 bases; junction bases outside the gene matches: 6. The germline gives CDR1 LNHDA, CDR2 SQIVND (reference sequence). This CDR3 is CASSTLAQYSYNEQFF. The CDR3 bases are TGTGCCAGTAGTACACTAGCGCAATACTCCTACAATGAGCAGTTCTTC.

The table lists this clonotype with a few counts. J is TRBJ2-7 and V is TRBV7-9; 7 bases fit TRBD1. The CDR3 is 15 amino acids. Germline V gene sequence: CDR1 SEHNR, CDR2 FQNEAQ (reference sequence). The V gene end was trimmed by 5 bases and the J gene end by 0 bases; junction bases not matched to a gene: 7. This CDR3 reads CASSPRQGISYEQYF. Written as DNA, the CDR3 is TGTGCCAGCAGCCCGCGACAGGGAATCTCCTACGAGCAGTACTTC.

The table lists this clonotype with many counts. The CDR3: CASSWGLNFEQYF. CDR3 sequence (DNA): TGTGCCAGCAGCTGGGGACTAAACTTCGAGCAGTACTTC. The rearrangement joins TRBV7-2 to TRBJ2-7, with 7 bases matching TRBD2. The CDR3 consists of 13 residues. Unmatched junction bases numbered 6, after V lost 4 bases and J lost 6 bases. Germline CDR1 reads SGHTA; CDR2 reads FQGNSA.

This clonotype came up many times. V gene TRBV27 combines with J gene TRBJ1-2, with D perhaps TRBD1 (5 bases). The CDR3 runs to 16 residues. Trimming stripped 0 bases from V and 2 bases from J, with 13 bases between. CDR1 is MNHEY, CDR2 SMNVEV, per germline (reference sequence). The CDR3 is CASSLSTGDFNYGYTF. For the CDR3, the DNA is TGTGCCAGCAGTTTATCGACCGGGGACTTCAACTATGGCTACACCTTC.

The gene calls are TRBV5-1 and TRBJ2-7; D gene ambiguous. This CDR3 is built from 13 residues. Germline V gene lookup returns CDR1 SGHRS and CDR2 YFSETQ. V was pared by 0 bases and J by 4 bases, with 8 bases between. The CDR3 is CASSLDTYYEQYF. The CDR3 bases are TGCGCCAGCAGCTTGGACACCTATTACGAGCAGTACTTC.

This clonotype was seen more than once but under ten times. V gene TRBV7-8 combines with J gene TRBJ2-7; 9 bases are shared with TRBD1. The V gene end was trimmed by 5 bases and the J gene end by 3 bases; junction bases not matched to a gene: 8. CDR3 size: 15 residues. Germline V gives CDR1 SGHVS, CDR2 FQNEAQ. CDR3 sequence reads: CASSDRGGPLYEQYF. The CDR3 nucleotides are TGTGCCAGCAGCGACAGGGGGGGACCTCTCTACGAGCAGTACTTC.

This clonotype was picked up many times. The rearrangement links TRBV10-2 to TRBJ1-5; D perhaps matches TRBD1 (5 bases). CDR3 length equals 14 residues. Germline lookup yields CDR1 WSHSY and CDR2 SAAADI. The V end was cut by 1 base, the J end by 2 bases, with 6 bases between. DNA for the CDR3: TGCGCCAGCAGTGAGTTGGGGGGCAATCAGCCCCAGCATTTT. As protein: CASSELGGNQPQHF.

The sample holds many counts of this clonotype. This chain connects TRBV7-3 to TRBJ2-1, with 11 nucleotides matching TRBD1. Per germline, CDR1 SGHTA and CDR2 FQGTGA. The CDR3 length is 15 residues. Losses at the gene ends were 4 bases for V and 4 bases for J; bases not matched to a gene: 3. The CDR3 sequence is CASSWTGGQYNEQFF. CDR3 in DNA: TGTGCCAGCAGCTGGACAGGGGGCCAGTACAATGAGCAGTTCTTC.

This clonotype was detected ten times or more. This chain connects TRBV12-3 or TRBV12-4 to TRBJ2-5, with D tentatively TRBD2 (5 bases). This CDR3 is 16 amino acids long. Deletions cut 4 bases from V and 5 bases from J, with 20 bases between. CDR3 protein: CASSSFLDLDGETQYF. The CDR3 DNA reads TGTGCCAGCAGTTCCTTCCTGGACTTGGATGGGGAGACCCAGTACTTC.

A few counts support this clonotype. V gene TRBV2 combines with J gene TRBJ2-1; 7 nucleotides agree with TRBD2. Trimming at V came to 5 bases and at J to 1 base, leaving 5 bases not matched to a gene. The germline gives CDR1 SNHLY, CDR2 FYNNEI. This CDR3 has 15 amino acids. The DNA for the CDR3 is TGTGCCAGCAGTCCCGGACTAGGTTCCTACAATGAGCAGTTCTTC. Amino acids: CASSPGLGSYNEQFF.

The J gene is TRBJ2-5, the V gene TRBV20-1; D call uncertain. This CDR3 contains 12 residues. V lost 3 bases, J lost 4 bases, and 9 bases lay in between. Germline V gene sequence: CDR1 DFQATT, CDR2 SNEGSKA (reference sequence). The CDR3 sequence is CSARETGETQYF. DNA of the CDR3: TGCAGTGCTAGGGAAACGGGAGAGACCCAGTACTTC.

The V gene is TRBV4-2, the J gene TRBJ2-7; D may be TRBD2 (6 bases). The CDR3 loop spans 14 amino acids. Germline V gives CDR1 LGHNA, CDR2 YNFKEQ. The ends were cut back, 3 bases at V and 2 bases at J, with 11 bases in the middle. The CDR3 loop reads CASSHPGLAYEQYF. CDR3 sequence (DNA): TGTGCCAGCAGCCACCCGGGACTCGCCTACGAGCAGTACTTC.

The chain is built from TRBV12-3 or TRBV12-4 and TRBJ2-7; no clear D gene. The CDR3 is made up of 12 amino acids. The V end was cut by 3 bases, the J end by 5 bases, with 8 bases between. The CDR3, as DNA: TGTGCCAGCAGTTTCTCATGGGACGAGCAGTACTTC. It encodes CASSFSWDEQYF.

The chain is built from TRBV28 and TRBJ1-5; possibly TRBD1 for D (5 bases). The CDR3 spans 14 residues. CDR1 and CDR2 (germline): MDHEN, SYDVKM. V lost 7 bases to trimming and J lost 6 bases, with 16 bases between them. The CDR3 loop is CASMGVRESQPQHF. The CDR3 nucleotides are TGTGCCAGCATGGGGGTTAGAGAGAGTCAGCCCCAGCATTTT.